The rows below give T cell receptor beta chains drawn from one sample of a study of OX40 agonist ivuxolimab in advanced cancers. Produced via immunoSEQ multiplex PCR; TCRdb's table is partial and in-frame only. This sample yields about 40,000 clones, of which about 85% are seen a single time; 39% belongs to the top ten. This material consisted of CD4+ or CD8+ T cells sorted from blood, taken in a trial of the OX40 agonist ivuxolimab. The source is an adult with an advanced solid tumor such as melanoma, head and neck, liver or kidney cancer. Each CDR3 is given with its conserved first and last residue. Fields, in order: V gene, D gene, J gene, CDR3 length, clone size, CDR3 DNA, CDR3 protein. A D gene is named only where the DNA matches it firmly. Clone size is stated in some rows and not others, as once, few, many or a class when expanded.

>TRBV5-1|NA|TRBJ2-1|14|once
TGCGCCAGCAGCTCCCGACCGGGAGACAATGAGCAGTTCTTC
CASSSRPGDNEQFF
>TRBV19|TRBD1|TRBJ2-5|14|NA
TGTGCCAGTAGTTCGGACAGGGTGGGGGAGACCCAGTACTTC
CASSSDRVGETQYF
>TRBV6-4|NA|TRBJ1-3|10|NA
TGTGCCAGCAGGGCGGAAACACCATATTTT
CASRAETPYF
>TRBV6-5|TRBD2|TRBJ2-1|15|NA
TGTGCCAGCATTTTAGCGGGAGGGGACTACAATGAGCAGTTCTTC
CASILAGGDYNEQFF
>TRBV6-5|TRBD1|TRBJ1-6|16|NA
TGTGCCAGCAGTTCAACTGACAGGGGGTTCGTCTCACCCCTCCACTTT
CASSSTDRGFVSPLHF
>TRBV9|NA|TRBJ2-7|15|NA
TGTGCCAGCAGCAGGACAGCGACCAGCTCCTACGAGCAGTACTTC
CASSRTATSSYEQYF
>TRBV11-2|NA|TRBJ2-7|13|NA
TGTGCCAGCAGCTTAAGGGGAGGAGACGAGCAGTACTTC
CASSLRGGDEQYF
>TRBV16|NA|TRBJ2-4|14|NA
TGTGCCAGCAGCCAATCCCGCGGGGCCTACATTCAGTACTTC
CASSQSRGAYIQYF
>TRBV7-9|TRBD2|TRBJ2-1|15|NA
TGTGCCAGCAGAGCCGGGACTAGCGGTTTCAATGAGCAGTTCTTC
CASRAGTSGFNEQFF
>TRBV5-4|NA|TRBJ1-2|12|NA
TGTGCCAGCAGTGAAGGGGGGGGAGGCTACACCTTC
CASSEGGGGYTF
>TRBV7-3|NA|TRBJ2-3|12|once
TGTGCCAGCAGCGCAAGATTCGATACGCAGTATTTT
CASSARFDTQYF
>TRBV5-1|TRBD2|TRBJ2-3|16|NA
TGCGCCAGCAGCTTATCTAGCGGGGCCCCCGGAGCTACGCAGTATTTT
CASSLSSGAPGATQYF
>TRBV7-9|NA|TRBJ2-7|14|few
TGTGCCAGCAGACGAGGTAGCGGTCCCTACGAGCAGTACTTC
CASRRGSGPYEQYF
>TRBV18|TRBD1|TRBJ2-1|18|NA
TGTGCCAGCTCCCGGGGCTGGACAGGGGGCGAAATCTTCAATGAGCAGTTCTTC
CASSRGWTGGEIFNEQFF
>TRBV2|TRBD2|TRBJ2-3|16|NA
TGTGCCAGCAGTTCTACTAGCGGGGTCGGCACAGATACGCAGTATTTT
CASSSTSGVGTDTQYF
>TRBV9|NA|TRBJ2-6|16|NA
TGTGCCAGCAGCAACGGGGGTCTCGCTGGGGCCAACGTCCTGACTTTC
CASSNGGLAGANVLTF
>TRBV10-3|TRBD2|TRBJ2-7|16|NA
TGTGCCACGTTGGGGACTAGCGGGAGTGGAGGTTACGAGCAGTACTTC
CATLGTSGSGGYEQYF
>TRBV29-1|TRBD2|TRBJ2-3|12|NA
TGCAGCGCAGCCCAGCGGGGGGATACGCAGTATTTT
CSAAQRGDTQYF
>TRBV29-1|NA|TRBJ2-7|12|NA
TGCAGCGTTGGGCGGACACAGGGCGAGCAGTACTTC
CSVGRTQGEQYF
>TRBV7-2|NA|TRBJ2-5|13|NA
TGTGCCAGCAGCCCTCAAACTTGGGAGACCCAGTACTTC
CASSPQTWETQYF
>TRBV29-1|NA|TRBJ1-2|10|few
TGCAGTAGCCGGGACGATGGCTACACCTTC
CSSRDDGYTF
>TRBV28|NA|TRBJ2-5|12|NA
TGTGCCAGCAGGGGCAGCCAAGAGACCCAGTACTTC
CASRGSQETQYF
>TRBV6-1|NA|TRBJ2-7|13|few
TGTGCCAGCAGTGAGTCGGCTTTTTGGGAGCAGTACTTC
CASSESAFWEQYF
>TRBV5-1|NA|TRBJ2-2|15|NA
TGCGCCAGCAGCTTCTCGGGAGTCAACACCGGGGAGCTGTTTTTT
CASSFSGVNTGELFF
>TRBV4-1|NA|TRBJ2-7|17|NA
TGCGCCAGCAGCCACCTACAGGACCGAAGCGCTCTCTACGAGCAGTACTTC
CASSHLQDRSALYEQYF
>TRBV30|NA|TRBJ1-2|11|few
TGTGCCTGGAGTAGACAGCCCGTCTACACCTTC
CAWSRQPVYTF
>TRBV15|NA|TRBJ1-6|12|NA
TGTGCCACCAGGGATCTAAATTCACCCCTCCACTTT
CATRDLNSPLHF
>TRBV11-3|TRBD2|TRBJ2-1|15|NA
TGTGCCAGCAGCAGTGGCCAAGCGGGGTACAATGAGCAGTTCTTC
CASSSGQAGYNEQFF
>TRBV4-1|NA|TRBJ2-7|13|NA
TGCGCCAGCAGCCAGAACATCCAGCCCGAGCAGTACTTC
CASSQNIQPEQYF
>TRBV28|NA|TRBJ1-5|14|NA
TGTGCCAGCAGTTTAGGGCAGAGAGAGCAGCCCCAGCATTTT
CASSLGQREQPQHF
>TRBV29-1|TRBD2|TRBJ2-3|13|NA
TGCAGCGTTGAACTAGCGGGAGTAGATACGCAGTATTTT
CSVELAGVDTQYF
>TRBV6-6|NA|TRBJ2-4|15|NA
TGTGCCAGCAGTTACGGACACGGCCAAGGAAACATTCAGTACTTC
CASSYGHGQGNIQYF
>TRBV7-9|NA|TRBJ1-1|15|NA
TGTGCCAGCAGCTCCGCTGGGGCCGTAAACACTGAAGCTTTCTTT
CASSSAGAVNTEAFF
>TRBV6-5|NA|TRBJ2-2|13|NA
TGTGCCAGCAGGGAGGAGAACACCGGGGAGCTGTTTTTT
CASREENTGELFF
>TRBV30|NA|TRBJ1-2|13|NA
TGTGCCTGGAGTGAAAGGGGGAGGTATGGCTACACCTTC
CAWSERGRYGYTF
>TRBV4-1|NA|TRBJ1-1|15|NA
TGCGCCAGCAGCCAACGACGCCGTGGAAACACTGAAGCTTTCTTT
CASSQRRRGNTEAFF
>TRBV19|TRBD1|TRBJ1-5|16|few
TGTGCCAGTAGTGGCAGACAGGGGACGAGCAATCAGCCCCAGCATTTT
CASSGRQGTSNQPQHF
>TRBV6-5|NA|TRBJ1-6|15|NA
TGTGCCAGCAGTTACTCGAGCAATTATAATTCACCCCTCCACTTT
CASSYSSNYNSPLHF
>TRBV9|NA|TRBJ1-2|13|NA
TGTGCCAGCAGCGTTAGATCTGGATGGGGCTACACCTTC
CASSVRSGWGYTF
>TRBV7-9|TRBD2|TRBJ2-2|16|NA
TGTGCCAGCAGCTCACTTAGCGGGGGGGCCGCCGGGGAGCTGTTTTTT
CASSSLSGGAAGELFF
>TRBV9|NA|TRBJ2-5|15|NA
TGTGCCAGCAGCGTCCGTGGGGGCGACGGGGAGACCCAGTACTTC
CASSVRGGDGETQYF
>TRBV5-1|TRBD2|TRBJ2-3|16|NA
TGCGCCAGCAGCTCTACTGGGGGAGGGCCCACAGATACGCAGTATTTT
CASSSTGGGPTDTQYF
>TRBV2|NA|TRBJ1-6|15|NA
TGTGCCAGCACCGGGGGGCTCCCCTATAATTCACCCCTCCACTTT
CASTGGLPYNSPLHF
>TRBV30|NA|TRBJ2-1|12|once
TGTGCCTGGAATAGATTTGGTAATGAGCAGTTCTTC
CAWNRFGNEQFF
>TRBV9|NA|TRBJ2-1|15|NA
TGTGCCAGCAGCGTGGAAGGTGGCACAGTGGGTGAGCAGTTCTTC
CASSVEGGTVGEQFF
>TRBV28|NA|TRBJ1-2|11|NA
TGTGCCAGCGCCCGCACAGGGGGCTACACCTTC
CASARTGGYTF
>TRBV5-1|TRBD1|TRBJ2-7|14|few
TGCGCCAGCAGCCCCCGGGACAGGGGCGACGAGCAGTACTTC
CASSPRDRGDEQYF
>TRBV30|NA|TRBJ2-2|12|NA
TGTGCCTGGAACCCCCGGCTCGGGGAGCTGTTTTTT
CAWNPRLGELFF
>TRBV6-4|NA|TRBJ1-3|14|once
TGTGCCACCATTCTACTTGCCTCTGGAAACACCATATATTTT
CATILLASGNTIYF
>TRBV10-1|NA|TRBJ2-5|13|NA
TGCGCCACCCGGGGGCCTCCGGGAGAGACCCAGTACTTC
CATRGPPGETQYF
>TRBV5-6|NA|TRBJ2-1|15|once
TGTGCCAGCAGCGAACAGGGATGGAGGAGCAATGAGCAGTTCTTC
CASSEQGWRSNEQFF
>TRBV7-3|TRBD1|TRBJ2-5|15|NA
TGTGCCAGCAGTCGCCAACCGGGACAGAGTGAGACCCAGTACTTC
CASSRQPGQSETQYF
>TRBV19|NA|TRBJ2-2|16|NA
TGTGCCAGTAGTATAGTCTTCAGCAGTCCAACCGGGGAGCTGTTTTTT
CASSIVFSSPTGELFF
>TRBV11-2|NA|TRBJ2-3|12|NA
TGTGCCAGCAGCTTTGGCACAGATACGCAGTATTTT
CASSFGTDTQYF
>TRBV4-1|NA|TRBJ2-3|11|NA
TGCGCCAGCAGCCTCGAAGATACGCAGTATTTT
CASSLEDTQYF
>TRBV6-5|TRBD2|TRBJ2-1|15|NA
TGTGCCAGCAGTTCAAGAGCGGGAGCTTACAATGAGCAGTTCTTC
CASSSRAGAYNEQFF
>TRBV9|NA|TRBJ1-1|16|NA
TGTGCCAGCAGCGTAGGCTTACCCCGACAGAACACTGAAGCTTTCTTT
CASSVGLPRQNTEAFF
>TRBV7-9|NA|TRBJ1-4|15|NA
TGTGCCAGCAGCCTCGACAGATTTTTAAGGGAAAAACTGTTTTTT
CASSLDRFLREKLFF
>TRBV10-3|TRBD1|TRBJ1-1|16|NA
TGTGCCATCAGTGAGCGGGGAACAGGGGGCAACACTGAAGCTTTCTTT
CAISERGTGGNTEAFF